These 20 T cell receptor beta chains came from one sample sequenced in a study of blood T cells in healthy people across ages. PCR was performed a second time for roughly 7 to 12 cycles using a sample-barcoded 5' primer and a J-beta primer mix. TCRdb fed the 5' RACE reads into MiXCR, producing one record per CDR3 protein. The data show 1.5 million to 2 million distinct CDR3 sequences, 28% seen once. Sequenced input: blood. The receptors here all came from a woman between 25 and 40 years old in good health.

There are many counts of this clonotype. The CDR3 coding sequence is TGTGCCAGCAGCTTACAAGCGGGAGCGGAAGAGCAGTACTTC. Its translation is CASSLQAGAEEQYF. The chain employs TRBV7-2 and TRBJ2-7; 8 nucleotides line up with TRBD2. This CDR3 region has 14 residues. Per germline, CDR1 SGHTA and CDR2 FQGNSA. The trim removed 2 bases at V and 7 bases at J, leaving 7 bases unmatched.

This clonotype was seen many times. CDR3 sequence reads: CASSLYAVSYEQYF. The CDR3, as DNA: TGTGCCAGCAGCTTGTACGCAGTCTCCTACGAGCAGTACTTC. The genes are TRBV5-5 and TRBJ2-7; D not resolved. V lost 1 base and J lost 0, with 8 bases in between. This CDR3 is built from 14 residues. Germline V lookup: CDR1 SGHKS, CDR2 YYEKEE (reference sequence).

This CDR3 reads CAISGMNTEAFF. The CDR3 region has the DNA TGTGCCATCAGTGGGATGAACACTGAAGCTTTCTTT. This rearrangement joins TRBV10-3 to TRBJ1-1; D is undetermined. The CDR3 runs to 12 residues. CDR1 ENHRY and CDR2 SYGVKD come from the germline V gene. With 4 bases removed from V and 0 bases from J, the gap between germline ends came to 3 bases.

This clonotype came up a few times. The gene calls are TRBV2 and TRBJ2-3, with a weak D call TRBD2 (7 bases). V lost 3 bases and J lost 3, with 16 bases in between. In germline, CDR1 is SNHLY, CDR2 FYNNEI. This CDR3 has 16 residues. The CDR3 nucleotides read TGTGCCAGCAGTGACCCCGGGGGGACAAGAACAGATACGCAGTATTTT. Its translation: CASSDPGGTRTDTQYF.

This clonotype has a handful of counts. The chain links TRBV20-1 to TRBJ1-5; perhaps TRBD1 as D (5 bases). The V gene lost 3 bases and the J gene lost 7 bases, with 13 bases spanning the gap. This CDR3 region has 13 residues. The V gene's germline CDR1 is DFQATT and CDR2 SNEGSKA (reference sequence). The CDR3: CSASEAGDQPQHF. The DNA of the CDR3 is TGCAGTGCTAGTGAAGCGGGGGACCAGCCCCAGCATTTT.

This chain links TRBV7-6 with TRBJ1-2, with 7 bases aligning to TRBD1. V lost 5 bases, J lost 4 bases, and 10 bases stayed unmatched. Germline V CDR1 and CDR2: SGHVS, FNYEAQ. The CDR3 is made up of 15 amino acids. The CDR3 nucleotides read TGTGCCAGCAGCCCCGGGACAGTGGGCGGCTATGGCTACACCTTC. Translation gives CASSPGTVGGYGYTF. Together with reference TRBV7-6 and TRBJ1-2, the CDR3 gives the full variable domain: GAGVSQSPRYKVTKRGQDVALRCDPISGHVSLYWYRQALGQGPEFLTYFNYEAQQDKSGLPNDRFSAERPEGSISTLTIQRTEQRDSAMYRCASSPGTVGGYGYTFGSGTRLTVV.

This chain joins TRBV20-1 and TRBJ2-1; D is perhaps TRBD2 (5 bases). Germline CDR1 is DFQATT and CDR2 is SNEGSKA (reference sequence). V was trimmed by 8 bases and J by 6 bases, leaving 17 bases between them. CDR3 length: 13 residues. The CDR3 nucleotides read TGCAGTCTGTGGGCTGGCGGGTCCAATGAGCAGTTCTTC. Amino acids: CSLWAGGSNEQFF.

There are a few counts of this clonotype. The rearrangement uses TRBV12-5 and TRBJ2-5; D is perhaps TRBD1 (6 bases). Germline V gene sequence: CDR1 LGHNT, CDR2 FRNRAP. The V gene lost 6 bases and the J gene lost 2 bases, with 16 bases spanning the gap. The CDR3 has 15 amino acids. CDR3 loop: CASGDLTGVQETQYF. DNA for the CDR3: TGTGCTAGTGGCGACCTGACAGGTGTACAAGAGACCCAGTACTTC.

This clonotype was counted only a few times. The chain uses TRBV7-2 and TRBJ1-6; no definite D call. Deletions cut 5 bases from V and 9 bases from J, with 17 bases between. Germline values: CDR1 SGHTA, CDR2 FQGNSA. The CDR3 extends over 15 amino acids. CDR3 protein: CASSPTAGNFSPLHF. CDR3 coding DNA: TGTGCCAGCAGCCCTACGGCGGGGAATTTTTCACCCCTCCACTTT.

This clonotype turned up a few times. The V and J genes are TRBV14 and TRBJ2-3; 7 nucleotides agree with TRBD2. CDR3 length equals 13 residues. Trimming took 3 bases from V and 6 from J; bases not matched to a gene: 3. Germline assignment: CDR1 SGHDN and CDR2 FVKESK. CDR3 nucleotide sequence: TGTGCCAGCAGCCACGGGAGGAGGGATACGCAGTATTTT. Encoded protein: CASSHGRRDTQYF.

This clonotype was counted once. The rearrangement uses TRBV30 and TRBJ2-3, with TRBD2 identical over 11 bases. CDR1 and CDR2 from the germline V gene are GTSNPN and SVGIG (reference sequence). V lost 1 base, J lost 4 bases, and 4 bases stayed unmatched. This CDR3 is built from 15 residues. CDR3 nucleotide sequence: TGTGCCTGGAGTGAGTCACTAGCGGGGGCAGATACGCAGTATTTT. Amino acids: CAWSESLAGADTQYF. Using reference TRBV30 and TRBJ2-3 for the parts outside the CDR3, the full variable domain is SQTIHQWPATLVQPVGSPLSLECTVEGTSNPNLYWYRQAAGRGLQLLFYSVGIGQISSEVPQNLSASRPQDRQFILSSKKLLLSDSGFYLCAWSESLAGADTQYFGPGTRLTVL.

Comments on this clonotype: The junction shows a germline mismatch at one end, possibly a read error. The V call is TRBV2, the J call TRBJ2-4; D is possibly TRBD1 or TRBD2 (6 bases each). CDR1 SNHLY and CDR2 FYNNEI come from the germline V gene. This CDR3 contains 14 residues. This CDR3 reads CASSGGASGTTFSF. As DNA, the CDR3 is TGTGCCAGCAGTGGGGGGGCCTCAGGAACAACCTTCTCTTTC.

The chain couples TRBV4-1 to TRBJ2-3, with TRBD2 matching 16 bases. J was trimmed by 2 bases and V by 4 bases; bases with no gene match: 3. This CDR3 region has 17 residues. Germline lookup yields CDR1 MGHRA and CDR2 YSYEKL. In DNA form, the CDR3 reads TGCGCCAGCAGCCCGGGGACTAGCGGGGGGGCCACAGATACGCAGTATTTT. This sequence encodes CASSPGTSGGATDTQYF.

This clonotype was observed a handful of times. An end of the junction does not agree with germline; a read error may underlie this. The gene calls are TRBV4-1 and TRBJ1-2; D gene uncertain. Per the germline V gene, CDR1 is MGHRA and CDR2 is YSYEKL. The CDR3 is made up of 15 amino acids. The DNA of the CDR3 is TGCGCCGGCAGCCAAGTGGCAGCCGAATCTTATGGCTACACCTTC. It codes for CAGSQVAAESYGYTF.

This clonotype has just a few counts. The V and J genes are TRBV4-1 and TRBJ1-5; D is perhaps TRBD1 (6 bases). V was shortened by 0 bases and J by 6 bases, with 9 bases between the two germline ends. This CDR3 has 14 amino acids. Per the germline V gene, CDR1 is MGHRA and CDR2 is YSYEKL. The CDR3 region is CASSQEGGIQPQHF. In nucleotides, the CDR3 is TGCGCCAGCAGCCAAGAAGGGGGAATTCAGCCCCAGCATTTT.

Comments on this clonotype: Being one base from a much bigger clone, this may be a read error. CDR3 sequence (DNA): TGTGCCGGCAGCTTGCCTCCGGGGGATACGCAGTATTTT. It specifies CAGSLPPGDTQYF. The gene calls are TRBV5-5 and TRBJ2-3; D perhaps matches TRBD2 (5 bases). CDR1 is SGHKS and CDR2 is YYEKEE in the germline V gene (reference sequence). This CDR3 region has 13 residues.

This clonotype has just a few counts. The rearrangement uses TRBV20-1 and TRBJ2-7; TRBD1 might be the D (6 bases). Germline V gene data show CDR1 as DFQATT and CDR2 as SNEGSKA (reference sequence). The CDR3 spans 13 residues. Trimming removed 6 bases from V and 5 bases from J, with 17 bases in between. The CDR3 bases are TGCAGTGCCGAAAGTCCCAGGGGCGACGAGCAGTACTTC. This gives the protein CSAESPRGDEQYF.

In its sample, this clonotype was seen a few times. V gene TRBV5-1 combines with J gene TRBJ2-7; 13 bases are a match to TRBD2. Germline V lookup: CDR1 SGHRS, CDR2 YFSETQ. The CDR3 is made up of 14 amino acids. V dropped 4 bases and J dropped 9; count of bases not matched to a gene: 7. The CDR3 is CASSGTSGTPRQYF. The CDR3 bases are TGCGCCAGCAGCGGGACTAGCGGGACTCCCCGGCAGTACTTC.

The chain is built from TRBV11-1 and TRBJ2-1; TRBD1 aligns across 7 bases. The DNA end lines up better with TRBJ2-7; the J call may be wrong. CDR1 is SGHAT and CDR2 is FQDESV in the germline V gene (reference sequence). This CDR3 is 16 amino acids long. DNA of the CDR3: TGTGCCAGCAGCCCCATGACAGGGAGCTCCTACAATGAGCAGTACTTC. Its protein is CASSPMTGSSYNEQYF.

The chain links TRBV7-7 to TRBJ2-1; 10 nucleotides align to TRBD2. The trim removed 0 bases at V and 8 bases at J, leaving 7 bases unmatched. This CDR3 contains 16 residues. In germline, CDR1 is SSHAT, CDR2 FNYEAQ (reference sequence). The CDR3 DNA reads TGTGCCAGCAGCTTAGCAGTTACTAGCGGGGTAGATGAGCAGTTCTTC. Translation: CASSLAVTSGVDEQFF.